These T cell receptor beta chains were read from a single sample in a study of human T cells and chemical hapten exposure. TCRdb used MiXCR to reprocess the RACE reads, holding one entry per CDR3 protein. The table records a few hundred thousand distinct CDR3 sequences, about 6% of them present only once. Sequenced material: whole blood, taken in connection with sensitization to the hapten diphenylcyclopropenone (DPC). Receptors were obtained from a woman aged 18-35 years with alopecia areata. Some clones in this sample may be carry-over from other donors' samples. Both conserved end residues are part of each CDR3. Fields, in order: clone size, D gene, V gene, J gene, CDR3 protein, CDR3 DNA. A D gene is named only where the DNA matches it firmly. Clone size is not always given. Where it is, it says once, few, many or a class for expanded clones.

>.|TRBD1|TRBV6-2/TRBV6-3|TRBJ2-1
CASTLDRVGYNEQFF
TGTGCCAGCACCCTAGACAGGGTTGGCTACAATGAGCAGTTCTTC
>few|.|TRBV7-9|TRBJ1-5
CASSLGYTGISNQPQHF
TGTGCCAGCAGCTTAGGGTACACGGGGATTAGCAATCAGCCCCAGCATTTT
>many|.|TRBV19|TRBJ1-5
CASSEVRQPQHF
TGTGCCAGTAGTGAGGTTCGACAGCCCCAGCATTTT
>.|.|TRBV6-5|TRBJ1-5
CASSYGPRQPQHF
TGTGCCAGCAGTTACGGTCCGCGGCAGCCCCAGCATTTT
>many|.|TRBV6-2/TRBV6-3|TRBJ1-1
CASSTGVEGTEAFF
TGTGCCAGCAGTACCGGGGTAGAGGGGACTGAAGCTTTCTTT
>many|TRBD1|TRBV28|TRBJ1-5
CASQRAGGSQPQHF
TGTGCCAGCCAACGAGCAGGGGGCTCACAGCCCCAGCATTTT
>few|.|TRBV7-8|TRBJ1-6
CASSLLLETGNSPLHF
TGTGCCAGCAGCCTACTCTTGGAAACAGGGAATTCACCCCTCCACTTT
>.|TRBD2|TRBV7-9|TRBJ2-3
CASSSLRTSGFADTQYF
TGTGCCAGCAGTTCCCTCCGGACTAGCGGATTTGCAGATACGCAGTATTTT
>few|.|TRBV5-6|TRBJ2-7
CASSLAIRGNYEQYF
TGTGCCAGCAGCTTGGCCATTCGCGGCAACTACGAGCAGTACTTC
>few|TRBD1|TRBV6-2/TRBV6-3|TRBJ1-5
CASSRGTGANQPQHF
TGTGCCAGCAGTCGCGGGACAGGCGCAAATCAGCCCCAGCATTTT
>few|.|TRBV28|TRBJ2-3
CASSSGGIRTDTQYF
TGTGCCAGCAGTTCCGGGGGCATCCGCACAGATACGCAGTATTTT
>few|TRBD1|TRBV15|TRBJ1-1
CATSREVGRGPTEAFF
TGTGCCACCAGCAGAGAAGTTGGCAGGGGGCCGACTGAAGCTTTCTTT
>few|TRBD1|TRBV29-1|TRBJ1-5
CSGYIQGANQPQHF
TGCAGCGGGTACATTCAGGGGGCCAATCAGCCCCAGCATTTT
>few|TRBD2|TRBV5-1|TRBJ2-1
CASGYSGGSHSEQFF
TGCGCCAGCGGCTATAGCGGGGGGAGCCACAGTGAGCAGTTCTTC
>few|.|TRBV7-9|TRBJ1-1
CASSFADTEAFF
TGTGCCAGCAGCTTCGCGGACACTGAAGCTTTCTTT
>few|TRBD2|TRBV13|TRBJ2-1
CASSPPSTGGLSWQFF
TGTGCCAGCAGCCCCCCTTCTACGGGGGGGCTTTCGTGGCAGTTCTTC
>.|.|TRBV10-3|TRBJ2-3
CAISELTDTQYF
TGTGCCATCAGTGAGTTGACAGATACGCAGTATTTT
>few|.|TRBV12-3/TRBV12-4|TRBJ2-1
CASSLALGPSGFF
TGTGCCAGCAGTTTAGCGCTGGGTCCCTCCGGGTTCTTC
>.|.|TRBV5-1|TRBJ2-3
CASSLFVFTDTQYF
TGCGCCAGCAGCTTGTTTGTTTTCACAGATACGCAGTATTTT
>few|TRBD1|TRBV7-9|TRBJ1-1
CASSASTGTSTEAFF
TGTGCCAGCAGCGCTTCGACAGGGACCTCCACTGAAGCTTTCTTT
>many|TRBD2|TRBV6-1|TRBJ2-1
CASRPRLAGGSSPHYNEQFF
TGTGCCAGCAGACCCCGACTAGCGGGGGGGTCCTCACCTCACTACAATGAGCAGTTCTTC
>many|.|TRBV27|TRBJ2-4
CASSLEERFKNIQYF
TGTGCCAGCAGTTTAGAGGAGCGGTTCAAAAACATTCAGTACTTC
>few|TRBD2|TRBV9|TRBJ2-3
CASSVGGLAGLDTQYF
TGTGCCAGCAGCGTAGGGGGACTAGCGGGGTTGGATACGCAGTATTTT
>few|.|TRBV11-2|TRBJ2-5
CASSLALAGAAQETQYF
TGTGCCAGCAGCTTAGCGCTAGCAGGAGCAGCTCAAGAGACCCAGTACTTC
>few|TRBD1|TRBV18|TRBJ2-4
CASSPRDRDVKNIQYF
TGTGCCAGCTCACCACGGGACAGGGATGTCAAAAACATTCAGTACTTC
>many|.|TRBV5-6|TRBJ1-5
CASSPTVLSNQPQHF
TGTGCCAGCAGCCCGACAGTGCTTAGCAATCAGCCCCAGCATTTT
>.|.|TRBV6-1|TRBJ2-5
CASSVRQETQYF
TGTGCCAGCAGCGTAAGACAAGAGACCCAGTACTTC
>.|.|TRBV14|TRBJ2-1
CASSQISRDGEQFF
TGTGCCAGCAGCCAAATATCACGCGATGGTGAGCAGTTCTTC
>many|.|TRBV7-8|TRBJ2-1
CASSLEQGSYNEQFF
TGTGCCAGCAGCTTAGAACAGGGAAGTTACAATGAGCAGTTCTTC
>few|.|TRBV5-6|TRBJ1-2
CASSLDAGINYGYTF
TGTGCCAGCAGCTTGGATGCAGGGATAAACTATGGCTACACCTTC
>many|TRBD1|TRBV28|TRBJ1-2
CASSLRRSQGAYYGYTF
TGTGCCAGCAGTTTAAGGCGGAGCCAGGGGGCGTACTATGGCTACACCTTC
>many|.|TRBV10-3|TRBJ1-6
CAISESGGYSPLHF
TGTGCCATCAGTGAGTCAGGGGGGTACTCACCCCTCCACTTT
>many|TRBD1|TRBV29-1|TRBJ1-2
CSVRGQGIYGYTF
TGCAGCGTGCGGGGACAGGGGATTTATGGCTACACCTTC
>many|.|TRBV2|TRBJ1-2
CASSEGSNYGYTF
TGTGCCAGCAGTGAAGGATCTAACTATGGCTACACCTTC
>.|.|TRBV5-6|TRBJ1-2
CASSLSVGGYTF
TGTGCCAGCAGCTTGTCAGTGGGAGGCTACACCTTC
>few|.|TRBV11-3|TRBJ2-5
CASSKQPQETQYF
TGTGCCAGCAGTAAACAGCCTCAAGAGACCCAGTACTTC
>many|.|TRBV20-1|TRBJ1-1
CSAWDGGTEAFF
TGCAGTGCCTGGGACGGGGGCACTGAAGCTTTCTTT
>few|TRBD1|TRBV12-3/TRBV12-4|TRBJ1-5
CASSSGTGVFQPQHF
TGTGCCAGCAGTTCCGGGACAGGGGTTTTTCAGCCCCAGCATTTT
>.|TRBD2|TRBV5-1|TRBJ2-1
CASSLALTSLDEQFF
TGCGCCAGCAGCTTGGCTCTGACTAGCTTGGATGAGCAGTTCTTC
>few|TRBD1|TRBV6-1|TRBJ1-4
CASSPRGAGQGNEKLFF
TGTGCCAGCAGCCCCCGAGGGGCGGGACAGGGGAATGAAAAACTGTTTTTT
>few|TRBD2|TRBV7-2|TRBJ2-3
CASSLGDYDTDTQYF
TGTGCCAGCAGCTTGGGGGACTACGACACAGATACGCAGTATTTT
>many|.|TRBV10-3|TRBJ1-5
CAISDVVQPQHF
TGTGCCATCAGTGATGTTGTCCAGCCCCAGCATTTT
>many|.|TRBV4-2|TRBJ1-5
CASSQDERVGNQPQHF
TGTGCCAGCAGCCAAGATGAGCGGGTTGGCAATCAGCCCCAGCATTTT
>few|.|TRBV4-3|TRBJ2-6
CASSQERQTGANVLTF
TGCGCCAGCAGCCAGGAGAGACAGACTGGGGCCAACGTCCTGACTTTC
>.|.|TRBV12-3/TRBV12-4|TRBJ2-2
CASRTWRDERGELFF
TGTGCCAGCAGAACGTGGCGGGACGAACGAGGGGAGCTGTTTTTT
>few|.|TRBV7-2|TRBJ2-2
CASSSGPGGELFF
TGTGCCAGCAGCTCTGGACCCGGCGGGGAGCTGTTTTTT
>.|.|TRBV3-1|TRBJ1-2
CASSRSGRDPGYTF
TGTGCCAGCAGCCGAAGCGGAAGGGACCCTGGCTACACCTTC
>few|TRBD2|TRBV4-3|TRBJ2-5
CASSQILSGTSGGEIQETQYF
TGCGCCAGCAGCCAGATACTGTCCGGGACTAGCGGGGGGGAAATACAAGAGACCCAGTACTTC
>.|TRBD1|TRBV10-3|TRBJ2-7
CAISAPDRVHEQYF
TGTGCCATCAGTGCCCCGGACAGGGTCCACGAGCAGTACTTC
>few|.|TRBV14|TRBJ1-2
CASSHRAGKTNYGYTF
TGTGCCAGCAGCCACCGGGCAGGGAAGACTAACTATGGCTACACCTTC
>.|TRBD2|TRBV6-6|TRBJ2-1
CASSYLAGGMYNEQFF
TGTGCCAGCAGTTACCTAGCGGGGGGGATGTACAATGAGCAGTTCTTC